The 26 T cell receptor beta chains given below trace back to one sample, sequenced in a study of blood T cell repertoires in COVID-19. Profiling relied on immunoSEQ multiplex PCR, and the TCRdb table lists in-frame clones only, not all of them. The data contain approximately 360,000 clones, 90% of them seen just once; the ten biggest clones take up 5% to 8.5%. The sequencing input was peripheral blood. The receptors were sampled from a young man with active or convalescent COVID-19.

The chain links TRBV2 to TRBJ1-1; D is perhaps TRBD1 (5 bases). CDR3 length: 14 amino acids. V lost 0 bases, J lost 3 bases, and 8 bases lay in between. Germline CDR1 reads SNHLY; CDR2 reads FYNNEI. CDR3 amino acids: CASSEAGVDTEAFF. The CDR3 nucleotides are TGTGCCAGCAGTGAAGCAGGGGTCGACACTGAAGCTTTCTTT.

This clone was found once. The chain is built from TRBV7-9 and TRBJ2-7; maybe TRBD1 (6 bases). In germline, CDR1 is SEHNR, CDR2 FQNEAQ (reference sequence). This CDR3 contains 15 residues. V gave up 7 bases and J gave up 0 bases, with 16 bases separating them. The CDR3 reads CASTRGQGSSYEQYF. CDR3 sequence (DNA): TGTGCCAGCACCCGAGGGCAGGGGTCCTCCTACGAGCAGTACTTC.

This clone was counted a single time. This chain links TRBV5-1 with TRBJ1-2; D not certain. The V end was cut by 4 bases, the J end by 0 bases, with 10 bases between. The CDR3 loop spans 14 amino acids. CDR1 and CDR2 (germline): SGHRS, YFSETQ. In nucleotides, the CDR3 is TGCGCCAGCAGCGGAGGCAGGTCTAACTATGGCTACACCTTC. It specifies CASSGGRSNYGYTF.

The chain has TRBV19 and TRBJ1-1; 8 positions agree with TRBD1. J lost 3 bases, V lost 7 bases, and 22 bases had no gene match. The CDR3 contains 19 residues. Per germline, CDR1 LNHDA and CDR2 SQIVND (reference sequence). CDR3 protein: CASTNFIRTGRLRDTEAFF. In DNA form, the CDR3 reads TGTGCCAGTACTAATTTCATCCGGACAGGGCGCCTTCGAGACACTGAAGCTTTCTTT.

The CDR3 reads CASSPRRTAQPQHF. In nucleotides, the CDR3 is TGTGCCAGCTCACCTAGGAGGACGGCTCAGCCCCAGCATTTT. This chain joins TRBV18 and TRBJ1-5, with unresolved D. V was pared by 3 bases and J by 6 bases, with 12 bases between. Germline CDR1 KGHSH, CDR2 LQKENI. The CDR3 length is 14 residues. Supplemented by reference TRBV18 and TRBJ1-5, the full variable domain reads NAGVMQNPRHLVRRRGQEARLRCSPMKGHSHVYWYRQLPEEGLKFMVYLQKENIIDESGMPKERFSAEFPKEGPSILRIQQVVRGDSAAYFCASSPRRTAQPQHFGDGTRLSIL.

The chain links TRBV16 to TRBJ1-1; tentatively, D is TRBD1 (5 bases). The germline V gene encodes CDR1 KGHSY and CDR2 FQNENV. The CDR3 is 16 amino acids. The V end lost 0 bases, the J end lost 1 base, and 12 bases lay between the germline ends. The CDR3 bases are TGTGCCAGCAGCCAATCCCCTTACGGGGGGAACACTGAAGCTTTCTTT. Translation: CASSQSPYGGNTEAFF.

The gene calls are TRBV4-3 and TRBJ1-3; the D gene is possibly TRBD1 (5 bases). This CDR3 comprises 15 residues. Per the germline V gene, CDR1 is LGHNA and CDR2 is YSLEER. V lost 3 bases, J lost 4 bases, and 13 bases lay in between. The CDR3 spells CASSQADSWGNTIYF. In nucleotides, the CDR3 is TGCGCCAGCAGCCAGGCTGACAGTTGGGGAAACACCATATATTTT.

The chain couples TRBV19 to TRBJ1-1; D might be TRBD1 (5 bases). The CDR3 extends over 14 amino acids. The V and J ends lost 3 bases and 8 bases respectively, with 16 bases between them. The germline V gene encodes CDR1 LNHDA and CDR2 SQIVND (reference sequence). The CDR3 bases are TGTGCCAGTAGTATGGGGCCCTTGGGAAACGAAGCTTTCTTT. Residues: CASSMGPLGNEAFF.

The V gene is TRBV4-2, the J gene TRBJ1-4; no definite D call. V lost 1 base and J lost 0, with 9 bases in between. Germline-derived CDR1 and CDR2 are LGHNA and YNFKEQ. The CDR3 covers 16 residues. The CDR3 here is CASSQVTAATNEKLFF. The CDR3 region has the DNA TGTGCCAGCAGCCAAGTAACAGCTGCAACTAATGAAAAACTGTTTTTT.

This sequence joins TRBV30 and TRBJ2-1; D might be TRBD2 (6 bases). The CDR3 is made up of 16 amino acids. CDR1 and CDR2 (germline): GTSNPN, SVGIG (reference sequence). V was cut by 3 bases and J by 0 bases, with 15 bases left in between. This CDR3 reads CAWSGGLPSSYNEQFF. Written as DNA, the CDR3 is TGTGCCTGGAGCGGGGGACTTCCTAGCTCCTACAATGAGCAGTTCTTC.

The J gene is TRBJ2-1, the V gene TRBV19; 10 bases agree with TRBD2. Trimming at V came to 6 bases and at J to 6 bases, leaving 14 bases not matched to a gene. CDR1 is LNHDA, CDR2 SQIVND, per germline (reference sequence). The CDR3 sequence is 17 residues long. The CDR3 sequence is CASREEGAGGTINEQFF. For the CDR3, the DNA is TGTGCCAGTAGGGAGGAAGGAGCGGGGGGGACCATCAATGAGCAGTTCTTC. The full variable domain, with the rest looked up from reference TRBV19 and TRBJ2-1, is DGGITQSPKYLFRKEGQNVTLSCEQNLNHDAMYWYRQDPGQGLRLIYYSQIVNDFQKGDIAEGYSVSREKKESFPLTVTSAQKNPTAFYLCASREEGAGGTINEQFFGPGTRLTVL.

The rearrangement joins TRBV10-3 to TRBJ2-2, with 9 bases that match TRBD1. The CDR3 loop spans 14 amino acids. Trimming removed 7 bases from V and 3 bases from J; junction bases left unmatched: 3. Germline V gene data show CDR1 as ENHRY and CDR2 as SYGVKD. In DNA form, the CDR3 reads TGTGCCATCAAGGGGGACAGGGACACCGGGGAGCTGTTTTTT. Protein: CAIKGDRDTGELFF.

This sequence joins TRBV4-3 and TRBJ1-6; D not certain. Trimming removed 0 bases at V and 11 bases at J, with 11 bases between. Germline assignment: CDR1 LGHNA and CDR2 YSLEER. This CDR3 spans 14 amino acids. CDR3 protein: CASSQEAGLAPLHF. In DNA, the CDR3 is TGCGCCAGCAGCCAAGAGGCAGGTCTGGCACCCCTCCACTTT.

The chain couples TRBV7-9 to TRBJ1-4, with TRBD1 matching over 12 bases. With 5 bases clipped from V and 7 bases from J, the junction kept 17 bases outside the gene matches. The CDR3 consists of 19 residues. The germline gives CDR1 SEHNR, CDR2 FQNEAQ (reference sequence). The CDR3 DNA follows: TGTGCCAGCAGCGCTAGGCCATTCCGGGACAGGGGGCCGATTGAAAAACTGTTTTTT. Translated, it gives CASSARPFRDRGPIEKLFF.

The rearrangement uses TRBV9 and TRBJ2-1, with D tentatively TRBD2 (6 bases). CDR3 length equals 13 residues. Trimming left V 2 bases short and J 6 bases short, with 9 bases between. Germline V gene data show CDR1 as SGDLS and CDR2 as YYNGEE. The CDR3 is CASSVLGGNEQFF. The CDR3 coding sequence is TGTGCCAGCAGCGTTCTGGGGGGCAATGAGCAGTTCTTC.

V usage is TRBV27 and J usage is TRBJ1-5; no firm D call. The length of the CDR3 is 14 residues. Trimming cost V 4 bases and J 6 bases, with 13 bases left between them. Germline V CDR1 and CDR2: MNHEY, SMNVEV (reference sequence). CDR3 protein: CASSYSAGFQPQHF. The CDR3 DNA reads as TGTGCCAGCAGTTACTCGGCAGGTTTTCAGCCCCAGCATTTT.

The chain's CDR3 is CASSSQGPHEQYF. The CDR3 region has the DNA TGTGCCAGCAGTTCGCAGGGTCCCCACGAGCAGTACTTC. This sequence joins TRBV28 and TRBJ2-7; D is perhaps TRBD1 (5 bases). CDR3 length: 13 amino acids. In germline, CDR1 is MDHEN, CDR2 SYDVKM. The germline V and J ends were trimmed by 4 bases and 5 bases, with 12 bases remaining between them.

The V gene is TRBV11-2, the J gene TRBJ2-1; 10 nucleotides line up with TRBD2. Germline V lookup: CDR1 SGHAT, CDR2 FQNNGV. V dropped 4 bases and J dropped 4; count of bases not matched to a gene: 4. The CDR3 loop spans 15 amino acids. In nucleotides, the CDR3 is TGTGCCAGCAGCTGGAGCGGGAGGGCGTACAATGAGCAGTTCTTC. Its protein is CASSWSGRAYNEQFF.

V is TRBV29-1 and J is TRBJ1-2, with D unclear. V was pared by 1 base and J by 5 bases, with 5 bases between. The V gene's germline CDR1 is SQVTM and CDR2 ANQGSEA. This CDR3 has 11 residues. The CDR3 coding sequence is TGCAGCGTTGAAGGCGTGTATGGCTACACCTTC. Residues: CSVEGVYGYTF.

This chain joins TRBV28 and TRBJ2-7; D perhaps matches TRBD1 (6 bases). The CDR3 has 16 residues. CDR1 MDHEN and CDR2 SYDVKM come from the germline V gene. Trimming took off 1 base at V and 7 bases at J, with 20 bases between the two ends. The CDR3 DNA sequence: TGTGCCAGCAGTTTATCCGCAGCCTTGAAAAGGGGGGAGCAGTACTTC. Translating it yields CASSLSAALKRGEQYF.

This chain links TRBV10-3 with TRBJ2-7; tentatively, D is TRBD2 (6 bases). With 11 bases removed from V and 2 bases from J, the gap between germline ends came to 22 bases. CDR1 is ENHRY, CDR2 SYGVKD, per germline. The CDR3 loop spans 15 amino acids. The CDR3 is CAPGHLAGTTYEQYF. The DNA of the CDR3 is TGTGCCCCAGGTCATCTGGCGGGAACCACCTACGAGCAGTACTTC.

This clone appeared a single time. The rearrangement joins TRBV4-3 to TRBJ1-3; possible D gene TRBD1, 5 bases. The CDR3 runs to 14 residues. The germline V gene has CDR1 LGHNA and CDR2 YSLEER. V was clipped by 1 base and J by 3 bases, with 7 bases between them. The CDR3: CASSQGRVGNTIYF. The DNA for the CDR3 is TGCGCCAGCAGCCAAGGCAGGGTTGGAAACACCATATATTTT.

The chain employs TRBV19 and TRBJ2-1; 11 bases line up with TRBD2. The junction had 13 bases not matched to a gene; V was cut back by 7 bases and J by 2 bases. Germline loops: CDR1 LNHDA, CDR2 SQIVND (reference sequence). The CDR3 loop spans 18 amino acids. The DNA of the CDR3 is TGTGCCAGTATCGGGGGATTACTAGCGGGGGCCCCCTACAATGAGCAGTTCTTC. This gives the protein CASIGGLLAGAPYNEQFF.

The V and J genes are TRBV7-2 and TRBJ2-6; D is possibly TRBD2 (6 bases). Germline CDR1 SGHTA, CDR2 FQGNSA. The V and J ends lost 5 bases and 0 bases respectively, with 17 bases between them. There are 18 residues in the CDR3. CDR3 in amino acids: CASSRGLKKFSGANVLTF. CDR3 coding DNA: TGTGCCAGCAGCAGGGGACTGAAGAAATTCTCTGGGGCCAACGTCCTGACTTTC.

This chain connects TRBV28 to TRBJ1-5; TRBD1 matches 8 bases. This CDR3 contains 15 residues. The V gene end was trimmed by 3 bases and the J gene end by 6 bases; junction bases not matched to a gene: 7. The V gene's germline CDR1 is MDHEN and CDR2 SYDVKM. CDR3 amino acids: CASSLLSGGGQPQHF. For the CDR3, the DNA is TGTGCCAGCAGTTTGTTGTCAGGGGGCGGTCAGCCCCAGCATTTT. Full variable domain (outside the CDR3, taken from reference TRBV28 and TRBJ1-5): DVKVTQSSRYLVKRTGEKVFLECVQDMDHENMFWYRQDPGLGLRLIYFSYDVKMKEKGDIPEGYSVSREKKERFSLILESASTNQTSMYLCASSLLSGGGQPQHFGDGTRLSIL.

The V call is TRBV5-5, the J call TRBJ1-2; the D gene is possibly TRBD1 (6 bases). The ends were cut back, 2 bases at V and 4 bases at J, with 12 bases in the middle. The CDR3 covers 14 residues. The germline CDR1 and CDR2 sequences are SGHKS and YYEKEE (reference sequence). The CDR3 spells CASSLGGGSYGYTF. For the CDR3, the DNA is TGTGCCAGCAGCTTAGGGGGGGGCAGCTATGGCTACACCTTC.